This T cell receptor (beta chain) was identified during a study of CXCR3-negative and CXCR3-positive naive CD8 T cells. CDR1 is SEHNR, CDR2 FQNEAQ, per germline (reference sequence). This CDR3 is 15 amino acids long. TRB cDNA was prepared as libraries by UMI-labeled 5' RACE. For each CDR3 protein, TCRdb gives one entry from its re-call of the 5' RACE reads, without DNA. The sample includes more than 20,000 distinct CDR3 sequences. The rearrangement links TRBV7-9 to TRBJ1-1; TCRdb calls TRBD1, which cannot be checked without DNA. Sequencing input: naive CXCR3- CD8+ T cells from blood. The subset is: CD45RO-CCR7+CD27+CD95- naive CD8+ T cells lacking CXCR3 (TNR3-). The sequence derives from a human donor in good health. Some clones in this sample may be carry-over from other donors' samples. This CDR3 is CASSSTGRGDTEAFF.